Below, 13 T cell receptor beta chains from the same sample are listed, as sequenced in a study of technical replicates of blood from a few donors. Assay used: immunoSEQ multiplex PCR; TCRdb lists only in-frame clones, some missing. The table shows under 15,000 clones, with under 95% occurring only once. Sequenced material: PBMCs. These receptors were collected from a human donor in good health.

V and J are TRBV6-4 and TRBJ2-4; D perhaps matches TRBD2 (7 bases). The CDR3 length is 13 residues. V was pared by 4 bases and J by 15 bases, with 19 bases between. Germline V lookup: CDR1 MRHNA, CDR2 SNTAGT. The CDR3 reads CASSGLQGGMVYF. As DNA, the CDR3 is TGTGCCAGCAGTGGCCTACAGGGAGGGATGGTGTACTTC.

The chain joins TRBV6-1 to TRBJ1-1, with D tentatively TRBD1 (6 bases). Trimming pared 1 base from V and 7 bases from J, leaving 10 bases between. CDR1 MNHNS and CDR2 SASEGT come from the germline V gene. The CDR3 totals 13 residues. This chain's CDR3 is CASSEGPDSEAFF. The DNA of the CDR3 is TGTGCCAGCAGTGAAGGACCGGACAGTGAAGCTTTCTTT.

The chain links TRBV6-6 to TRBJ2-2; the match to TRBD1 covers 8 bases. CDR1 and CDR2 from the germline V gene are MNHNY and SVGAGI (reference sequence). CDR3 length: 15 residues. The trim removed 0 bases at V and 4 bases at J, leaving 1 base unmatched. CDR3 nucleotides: TGTGCCAGCAGTTACTCCAGGGGGCTCACCGGGGAGCTGTTTTTT. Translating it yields CASSYSRGLTGELFF.

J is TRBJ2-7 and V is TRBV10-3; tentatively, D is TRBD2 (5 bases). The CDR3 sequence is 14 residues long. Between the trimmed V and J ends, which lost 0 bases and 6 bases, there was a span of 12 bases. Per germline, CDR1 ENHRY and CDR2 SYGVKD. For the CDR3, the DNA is TGTGCCATCAGTGAGTCTCTGGATCGGGGCGAGCAGTACTTC. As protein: CAISESLDRGEQYF.

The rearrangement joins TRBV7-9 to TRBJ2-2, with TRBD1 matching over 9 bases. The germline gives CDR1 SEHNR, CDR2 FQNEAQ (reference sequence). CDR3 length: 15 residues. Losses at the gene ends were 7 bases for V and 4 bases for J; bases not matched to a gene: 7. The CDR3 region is CASTLGTGPTGELFF. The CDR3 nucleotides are TGTGCCAGCACCCTAGGGACAGGGCCCACCGGGGAGCTGTTTTTT.

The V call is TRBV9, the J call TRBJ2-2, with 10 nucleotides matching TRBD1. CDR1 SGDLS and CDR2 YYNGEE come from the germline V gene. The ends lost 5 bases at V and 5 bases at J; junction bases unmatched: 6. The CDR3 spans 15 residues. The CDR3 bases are TGTGCCAGCAGGGGGGGACAGGGGAGAACCGGGGAGCTGTTTTTT. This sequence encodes CASRGGQGRTGELFF.

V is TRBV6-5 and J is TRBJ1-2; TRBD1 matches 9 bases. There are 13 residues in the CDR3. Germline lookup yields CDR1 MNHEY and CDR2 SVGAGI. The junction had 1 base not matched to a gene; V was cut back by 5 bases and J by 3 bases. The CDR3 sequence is CASSRQGDYGYTF. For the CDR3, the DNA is TGTGCCAGCAGTCGACAGGGGGACTATGGCTACACCTTC.

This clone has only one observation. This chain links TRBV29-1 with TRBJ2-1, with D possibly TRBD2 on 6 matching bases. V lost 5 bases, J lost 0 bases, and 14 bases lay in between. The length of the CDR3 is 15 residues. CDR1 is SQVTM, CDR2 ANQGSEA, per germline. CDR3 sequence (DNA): TGCAGCGTTCCCTCGGGGGTAAGCTCCTACAATGAGCAGTTCTTC. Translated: CSVPSGVSSYNEQFF.

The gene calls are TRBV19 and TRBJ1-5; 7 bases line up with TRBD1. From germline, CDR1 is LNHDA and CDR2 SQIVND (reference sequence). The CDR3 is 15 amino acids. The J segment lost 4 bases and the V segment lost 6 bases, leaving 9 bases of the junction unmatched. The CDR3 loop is CASRPSGTENQPQHF. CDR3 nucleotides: TGTGCCAGTAGGCCTAGTGGGACAGAGAATCAGCCCCAGCATTTT.

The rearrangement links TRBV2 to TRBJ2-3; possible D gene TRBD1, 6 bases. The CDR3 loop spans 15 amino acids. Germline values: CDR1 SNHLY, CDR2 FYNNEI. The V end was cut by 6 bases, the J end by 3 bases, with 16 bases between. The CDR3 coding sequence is TGTGCCAGCAGCGCTACAGGGATGGGTACAGATACGCAGTATTTT. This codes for CASSATGMGTDTQYF.

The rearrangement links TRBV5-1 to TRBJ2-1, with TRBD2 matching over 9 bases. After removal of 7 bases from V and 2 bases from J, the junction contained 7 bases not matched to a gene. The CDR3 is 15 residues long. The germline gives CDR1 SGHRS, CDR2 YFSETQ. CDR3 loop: CASGDLAGAYNEQFF. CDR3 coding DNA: TGCGCCAGCGGGGACTTAGCGGGAGCCTACAATGAGCAGTTCTTC.

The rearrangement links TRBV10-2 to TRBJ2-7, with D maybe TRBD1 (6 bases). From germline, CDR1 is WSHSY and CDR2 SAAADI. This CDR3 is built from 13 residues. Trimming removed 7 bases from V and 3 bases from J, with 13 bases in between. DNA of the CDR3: TGCGCCAGCATCTCAGGGGCAGGCTACGAGCAGTACTTC. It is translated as CASISGAGYEQYF.

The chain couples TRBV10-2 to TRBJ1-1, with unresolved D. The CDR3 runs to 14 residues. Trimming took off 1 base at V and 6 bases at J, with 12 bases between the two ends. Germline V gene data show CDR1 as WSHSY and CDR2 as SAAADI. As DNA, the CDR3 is TGCGCCAGCAGTGAGTATCCAGTCTCTCCTGAAGCTTTCTTT. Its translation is CASSEYPVSPEAFF.